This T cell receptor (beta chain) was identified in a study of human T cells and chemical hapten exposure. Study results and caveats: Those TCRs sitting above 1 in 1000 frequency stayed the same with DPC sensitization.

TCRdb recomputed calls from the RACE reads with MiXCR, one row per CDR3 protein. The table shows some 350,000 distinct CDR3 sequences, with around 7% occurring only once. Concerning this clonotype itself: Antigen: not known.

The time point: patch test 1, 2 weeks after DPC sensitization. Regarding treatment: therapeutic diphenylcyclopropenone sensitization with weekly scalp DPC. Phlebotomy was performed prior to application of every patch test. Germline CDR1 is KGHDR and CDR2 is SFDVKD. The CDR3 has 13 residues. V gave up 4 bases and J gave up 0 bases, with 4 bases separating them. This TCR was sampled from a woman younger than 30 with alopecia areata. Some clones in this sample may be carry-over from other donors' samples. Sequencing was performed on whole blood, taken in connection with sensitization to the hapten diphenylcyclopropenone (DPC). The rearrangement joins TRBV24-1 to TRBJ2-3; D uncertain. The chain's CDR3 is CATSETSTDTQYF. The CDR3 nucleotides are TGTGCCACCAGTGAAACTAGCACAGATACGCAGTATTTT.